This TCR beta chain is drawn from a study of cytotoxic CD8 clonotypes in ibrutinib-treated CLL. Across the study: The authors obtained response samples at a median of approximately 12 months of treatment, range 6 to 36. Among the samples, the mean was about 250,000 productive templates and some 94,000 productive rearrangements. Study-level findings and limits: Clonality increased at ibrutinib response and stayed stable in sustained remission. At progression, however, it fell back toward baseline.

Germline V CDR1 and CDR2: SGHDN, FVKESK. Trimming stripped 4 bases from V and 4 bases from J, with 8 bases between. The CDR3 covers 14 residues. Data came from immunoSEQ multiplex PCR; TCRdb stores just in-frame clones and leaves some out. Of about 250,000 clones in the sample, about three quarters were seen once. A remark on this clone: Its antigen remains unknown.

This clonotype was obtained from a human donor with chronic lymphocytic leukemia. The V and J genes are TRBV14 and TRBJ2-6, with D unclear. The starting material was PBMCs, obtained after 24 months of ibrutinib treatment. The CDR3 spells CASSLSSGANVLTF. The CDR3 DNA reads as TGTGCCAGCAGCCTCTCTTCGGGGGCCAACGTCCTGACTTTC.